Listed here are 29 T cell receptor beta chains from one sample, sequenced in a study of human T cells and chemical hapten exposure. TCRdb recomputed calls from the RACE reads with MiXCR, one row per CDR3 protein. The sample comprises 100,000 or so distinct CDR3 sequences, approximately 36% of which are singletons, and 2.5% to 3.5% rests with the top ten. Time point noted: patch test 3, about 24 weeks after DPC sensitization. Treatment meaning: therapeutic diphenylcyclopropenone sensitization with weekly scalp DPC. Sequenced material: whole blood, taken in connection with sensitization to the hapten diphenylcyclopropenone (DPC). The receptors were sampled from a man in his forties or fifties with alopecia areata. Some clones in this sample may be carry-over from other donors' samples.

This clonotype was recorded a few times. V and J are TRBV18 and TRBJ2-7; D is unclear. The germline CDR1 and CDR2 sequences are KGHSH and LQKENI. Trimming pared 5 bases from V and 7 bases from J, leaving 12 bases between. The CDR3 sequence is 12 residues long. The CDR3 reads CASSEYIGEQYV. The CDR3 DNA reads TGTGCCAGCTCAGAGTACATAGGGGAGCAGTACGTC.

In this sample, this clonotype turned up a few times. The V gene is TRBV28, the J gene TRBJ1-3; D gene uncertain. Germline V gene sequence: CDR1 MDHEN, CDR2 SYDVKM. CDR3 length: 15 amino acids. V was clipped by 10 bases and J by 3 bases, with 19 bases between them. CDR3 sequence (DNA): TGTGCCACCAACGATGAATATGGGGTTGGAAACACCATATATTTT. Its protein product is CATNDEYGVGNTIYF.

This clonotype came up a few times. The CDR3 bases are TGTGCCAGCAGTTACAACAGATTCTACGAGCAGTACGTC. Encoded protein: CASSYNRFYEQYV. V usage is TRBV6-6 and J usage is TRBJ2-7; D unclear. Trimming left V 2 bases short and J 3 bases short, with 8 bases between. Germline CDR1 reads MNHNY; CDR2 reads SVGAGI (reference sequence). The CDR3 loop spans 13 amino acids.

This clonotype was observed a handful of times. V is TRBV20-1 and J is TRBJ2-3, with D possibly being TRBD2 (6 bases). This CDR3 is 13 amino acids long. CDR1 and CDR2 (germline): DFQATT, SNEGSKA (reference sequence). V dropped 8 bases and J dropped 2 bases, with 14 bases sitting between them. The CDR3 is CSCVPGDTDTQYF. The DNA for the CDR3 is TGCAGTTGCGTGCCGGGAGACACAGATACGCAGTATTTT.

The chain is built from TRBV4-1 and TRBJ2-3, with TRBD1 as a possible D gene (6 bases). V lost 3 bases and J 4 bases, leaving 20 bases between the germline ends. Germline CDR1 reads MGHRA; CDR2 reads YSYEKL. This CDR3 comprises 17 residues. For the CDR3, the DNA is TGCGCCAGCAGCCAGCTCCCCGTCCAGGGGTGCGCAGATACGCAGTATTTT. Its translation: CASSQLPVQGCADTQYF.

In its sample, this clonotype was seen a few times. The J gene is TRBJ1-5, the V gene TRBV24-1, with unresolved D. Trimming took off 4 bases at V and 0 bases at J, with 3 bases between the two ends. CDR3 length equals 13 residues. Germline V gene data show CDR1 as KGHDR and CDR2 as SFDVKD. CDR3 region: CATSDDSNQPQHF. The CDR3 DNA is TGTGCCACCAGTGACGATAGCAATCAGCCCCAGCATTTT.

This clonotype was seen once. The chain employs TRBV29-1 and TRBJ2-7; D possibly corresponds to TRBD1 (6 bases). The V end lost 6 bases, the J end lost 4 bases, and 16 bases lay between the germline ends. There are 13 residues in the CDR3. Per the germline V gene, CDR1 is SQVTM and CDR2 is ANQGSEA. DNA for the CDR3: TGCAGCGTAGTACAGGGTTCGGGGTACGAGCAGTACTTC. Protein product: CSVVQGSGYEQYF.

This clonotype appeared a few times. V and J are TRBV29-1 and TRBJ2-7; D is possibly TRBD1 (7 bases). V was trimmed by 0 bases and J by 2 bases, leaving 11 bases between them. CDR1 and CDR2 from the germline V gene are SQVTM and ANQGSEA. CDR3 length: 14 amino acids. CDR3 nucleotides: TGCAGCGTTGAAGATGGCGGGACAGCCTACGAGCAGTACTTC. This gives the protein CSVEDGGTAYEQYF.

This chain joins TRBV6-5 and TRBJ2-1; a weak D match, TRBD2 (7 bases). V gave up 0 bases and J gave up 1 base, with 13 bases separating them. The CDR3 length is 17 residues. Germline V CDR1 and CDR2: MNHEY, SVGAGI. In DNA form, the CDR3 reads TGTGCCAGCAGTTACTCACGGGGGAGGGGGTCCTACAATGAGCAGTTCTTC. Translated: CASSYSRGRGSYNEQFF.

J is TRBJ1-2 and V is TRBV18, with D possibly matching TRBD1 (5 bases). This CDR3 spans 19 amino acids. Germline CDR1 KGHSH, CDR2 LQKENI. V lost 1 base and J 4 bases, leaving 25 bases between the germline ends. CDR3 residues: CASSPLNHGQGIVFYGYTF. The CDR3 nucleotides read TGTGCCAGCTCACCACTGAACCACGGTCAGGGAATTGTTTTCTATGGCTACACCTTC.

This clonotype has a handful of counts. This chain uses TRBV12-3 or TRBV12-4 with TRBJ2-1; D is unclear. The CDR3 has 11 amino acids. V was clipped by 6 bases and J by 7 bases, with 7 bases between them. CDR3 in DNA: TGTGCCAGCAGCCAATTTAATGAGCAGTTCTTC. Amino acids: CASSQFNEQFF.

CDR3 amino acids: CASSSAGQGANEQYF. CDR3 in DNA: TGTGCCAGCAGTTCCGCGGGACAGGGGGCGAACGAGCAGTACTTC. The chain is built from TRBV27 and TRBJ2-7, with 12 bases matching TRBD1. Germline loops: CDR1 MNHEY, CDR2 SMNVEV (reference sequence). Trimming took 4 bases from V and 5 from J; bases not matched to a gene: 6. This CDR3 comprises 15 residues.

In this sample, this clonotype turned up a few times. The chain employs TRBV24-1 and TRBJ2-2; perhaps TRBD1 as D (6 bases). This CDR3 region has 16 residues. From germline, CDR1 is KGHDR and CDR2 SFDVKD. V shed 7 bases and J shed 4 bases, with 18 bases lying between them. Here the CDR3 DNA reads TGTGCCACCAGGCGTCTACAGGGAGTGGGCACCGGGGAGCTGTTTTTT. Amino acids: CATRRLQGVGTGELFF.

The rearrangement uses TRBV6-2 or TRBV6-3 and TRBJ2-3; unclear D gene. Germline V gene lookup returns CDR1 MNHEY and CDR2 SVGEGT. This CDR3 comprises 13 residues. V lost 5 bases and J 2 bases, leaving 8 bases between the germline ends. CDR3 loop: CASSGWPTDTQYF. Written as DNA, the CDR3 is TGTGCCAGCAGTGGGTGGCCCACAGATACGCAGTATTTT.

The rearrangement links TRBV27 to TRBJ2-3; 8 positions agree with TRBD2. V shed 3 bases and J 0 bases; nucleotides not matched to a gene: 14. This CDR3 is 19 amino acids long. Looked up from germline, CDR1 is MNHEY and CDR2 is SMNVEV (reference sequence). This CDR3 is CASSFGGIAGPLSTDTQYF. In DNA, the CDR3 is TGTGCCAGCAGTTTTGGTGGGATAGCGGGGCCCCTTAGCACAGATACGCAGTATTTT.

This chain uses TRBV12-3 or TRBV12-4 with TRBJ1-3; TRBD1 might be the D (5 bases). The CDR3 contains 15 residues. V was cut by 5 bases and J by 2 bases, with 13 bases left in between. The CDR3 coding sequence is TGTGCCAGCAGTCCCTACAGGCAAACTGGAAACACCATATATTTT. This sequence encodes CASSPYRQTGNTIYF.

The V call is TRBV5-1, the J call TRBJ1-1; D is unclear. In germline, CDR1 is SGHRS, CDR2 YFSETQ. V lost 4 bases and J 2 bases, leaving 15 bases between the germline ends. The CDR3 extends over 15 amino acids. The chain's CDR3 is CASSPGGAENTEAFF. The CDR3 DNA is TGCGCCAGCAGCCCCGGAGGAGCGGAAAACACTGAAGCTTTCTTT.

This clonotype was observed a few times. The chain has TRBV5-6 and TRBJ2-1, with 7 bases aligning to TRBD1. The CDR3 covers 17 residues. V shed 0 bases and J 8 bases; nucleotides not matched to a gene: 14. CDR1 SGHDT and CDR2 YYEEEE come from the germline V gene. This CDR3 is CASSLERGTESYDEQFF. The CDR3 coding sequence is TGTGCCAGCAGCTTGGAGAGGGGGACAGAGTCGTACGATGAGCAGTTCTTC.

This rearrangement joins TRBV14 to TRBJ2-5; a weak D match, TRBD1 (8 bases). The V end was cut by 6 bases, the J end by 7 bases, with 15 bases between. Germline assignment: CDR1 SGHDN and CDR2 FVKESK. The CDR3 sequence is 13 residues long. The CDR3 is CASRQTGEGTQYF. The CDR3 DNA reads as TGTGCCAGCAGGCAGACAGGGGAGGGGACCCAGTACTTC. The complete variable domain, with remaining parts taken from reference TRBV14 and TRBJ2-5, reads EAGVTQFPSHSVIEKGQTVTLRCDPISGHDNLYWYRRVMGKEIKFLLHFVKESKQDESGMPNNRFLAERTGGTYSTLKVQPAELEDSGVYFCASRQTGEGTQYFGPGTRLLVL.

The rearrangement uses TRBV18 and TRBJ2-5; D unclear. Germline CDR1 is KGHSH and CDR2 is LQKENI. V lost 4 bases and J lost 0, with 3 bases in between. The CDR3 is 12 residues long. CDR3 DNA sequence: TGTGCCAGCTCACGGGACCAAGAGACCCAGTACTTC. It codes for CASSRDQETQYF.

This clonotype was recorded a few times. J is TRBJ2-3 and V is TRBV18; 8 bases agree with TRBD2. Germline-derived CDR1 and CDR2 are KGHSH and LQKENI. The CDR3 spans 13 residues. Unmatched junction bases numbered 0, after V lost 3 bases and J lost 4 bases. The CDR3 region is CASSPRGADTQYF. CDR3 DNA sequence: TGTGCCAGCTCACCGCGGGGGGCAGATACGCAGTATTTT.

This sequence joins TRBV29-1 and TRBJ2-3; possible D gene TRBD2, 6 bases. Trimming shortened V by 7 bases and J by 2 bases, and 13 bases separated the two germline ends. The CDR3 totals 13 residues. The germline CDR1 and CDR2 sequences are SQVTM and ANQGSEA. The CDR3 coding sequence is TGCAGCGGGATACGGGAGTTCACAGATACGCAGTATTTT. This gives the protein CSGIREFTDTQYF.

This clonotype was seen more than once but under ten times. Here the CDR3 DNA reads TGTGCCAGCAGTTTATTCCGTTTAGGGGGCCGGGAGACCCAGTACTTC. It is translated as CASSLFRLGGRETQYF. J is TRBJ2-5 and V is TRBV12-3 or TRBV12-4; 7 nucleotides align to TRBD1. CDR3 size: 16 residues. Trimming removed 2 bases from V and 5 bases from J; junction bases left unmatched: 11.

This clonotype showed up just a few times. J is TRBJ1-5 and V is TRBV20-1, with D possibly matching TRBD1 (6 bases). Germline assignment: CDR1 DFQATT and CDR2 SNEGSKA (reference sequence). V lost 3 bases, J lost 5 bases, and 14 bases lay in between. This CDR3 has 14 residues. CDR3 in DNA: TGCAGTGCTAGCGCAGGGAGGGGGGATCAGCCCCAGCATTTT. Translated, it gives CSASAGRGDQPQHF.

The CDR3 sequence is CASTIGPTPSNQPQHF. In DNA, the CDR3 is TGTGCCAGCACCATCGGGCCTACGCCTAGCAATCAGCCCCAGCATTTT. This sequence joins TRBV2 and TRBJ1-5; unclear D gene. The V gene's germline CDR1 is SNHLY and CDR2 FYNNEI. Trimming removed 7 bases from V and 0 bases from J, with 16 bases in between. The CDR3 totals 16 residues.

J is TRBJ2-7 and V is TRBV9; TRBD2 agrees at 9 bases. CDR1 and CDR2 from the germline V gene are SGDLS and YYNGEE. The CDR3 is made up of 15 amino acids. With 4 bases clipped from V and 6 bases from J, the junction kept 11 bases outside the gene matches. For the CDR3, the DNA is TGTGCCAGCAGCCCCTCGGGACTAGCAACCCCCGAGCAGTACTTC. This gives the protein CASSPSGLATPEQYF.

In this sample, this clonotype turned up a few times. V is TRBV7-2 and J is TRBJ2-7; 11 bases agree with TRBD2. Germline CDR1 and CDR2: SGHTA and FQGNSA. Unmatched junction bases numbered 9, after V lost 5 bases and J lost 6 bases. CDR3 length: 15 amino acids. CDR3 sequence (DNA): TGTGCCAGCAGCCAAGGTAGCGGGAGGGCCCGCGAGCAGTACTTC. Translating gives CASSQGSGRAREQYF. Based on the CDR3 plus reference TRBV7-2 and TRBJ2-7, the full variable domain is GAGVSQSPSNKVTEKGKDVELRCDPISGHTALYWYRQSLGQGLEFLIYFQGNSAPDKSGLPSDRFSAERTGGSVSTLTIQRTQQEDSAVYLCASSQGSGRAREQYFGPGTRLTVT.

There are a few counts of this clonotype. The chain combines TRBV29-1 with TRBJ2-7; 8 nucleotides match TRBD1. The CDR3 has 15 amino acids. V was pared by 6 bases and J by 1 base, with 11 bases of the junction left unmatched. Germline-derived CDR1 and CDR2 are SQVTM and ANQGSEA. The CDR3 nucleotides are TGCAGCGTCCTCCCCGGGACAGGAGCGTCCTACGAGCAGTACTTC. It translates to CSVLPGTGASYEQYF.

The rearrangement links TRBV9 to TRBJ2-7; 9 nucleotides line up with TRBD2. The junction had 5 bases not matched to a gene; V was cut back by 0 bases and J by 4 bases. The CDR3 has 15 amino acids. CDR1 SGDLS and CDR2 YYNGEE come from the germline V gene. The CDR3 spells CASSVGLAEEYEQYF. The CDR3 DNA is TGTGCCAGCAGCGTAGGACTAGCGGAAGAATACGAGCAGTACTTC. The whole variable domain, remainder taken from reference TRBV9 and TRBJ2-7, is DSGVTQTPKHLITATGQRVTLRCSPRSGDLSVYWYQQSLDQGLQFLIQYYNGEERAKGNILERFSAQQFPDLHSELNLSSLELGDSALYFCASSVGLAEEYEQYFGPGTRLTVT.